Following are 25 T cell receptor beta chains from one sample sequenced in a study of Graves' ophthalmopathy and Graves' hyperthyroidism (dated by TCRdb to the late 2010s). Sequencing relied on an Illumina HiSeq 2000. TCR beta CDR3 regions were amplified from RNA transcripts for repertoire sequencing. The first round was an RT-PCR using HTBI primers with the Qiagen OneStep RT-PCR kit, and this first round was followed by a second-round multiplex PCR, then size selection and purification. In TCRdb, the public reads were trimmed at Q25 with fastp and aligned with MiXCR, with productive beta chains retained. Rows are combined by CDR3 protein, so each entry shows the most common genes and DNA. The sample data list 200,000 to 250,000 distinct CDR3 sequences, and around a fifth of these were observed just once. Approximately 39% of the sample is in the top ten clones. The specimen sequenced was peripheral blood. These TCRs come from a woman between 50 and 59 years old with Graves' ophthalmopathy. Donor details come from another sample of the same person, matched by shared clones.

The V call is TRBV9, the J call TRBJ2-6, with D perhaps matching TRBD1 (5 bases). The CDR3 runs to 18 residues. Trimming took 3 bases from V and 0 from J, leaving 16 bases between them. Germline V CDR1 and CDR2: SGDLS, YYNGEE. CDR3 protein: CASSALGAVSSGANVLTF. As DNA, the CDR3 is TGTGCCAGCAGCGCCCTAGGGGCGGTCAGCTCTGGGGCCAACGTCCTGACTTTC.

The gene calls are TRBV30 and TRBJ2-7; 7 nucleotides agree with TRBD1. This CDR3 is 14 amino acids long. V trimming: 2 bases; J trimming: 2 bases; junction bases outside the gene matches: 6. The germline gives CDR1 GTSNPN, CDR2 SVGIG (reference sequence). The CDR3: CAWSRGTATYEQYF. For the CDR3, the DNA is TGTGCCTGGAGTAGGGGGACAGCGACCTACGAGCAGTACTTC.

Many counts were recorded for this clonotype. The chain couples TRBV11-2 to TRBJ1-3; D uncertain. Germline V CDR1 and CDR2: SGHAT, FQNNGV. V lost 7 bases and J 4 bases, leaving 26 bases between the germline ends. The CDR3 has 18 residues. The CDR3 DNA is TGTGCCAGCACCCGAGAACCTCTCCCCAACAAAATAGGAAACACCATATATTTT. The encoded protein is CASTREPLPNKIGNTIYF.

Only a few counts were recorded for this clonotype. The chain recombines TRBV7-8 with TRBJ2-7; 8 nucleotides line up with TRBD1. There are 17 residues in the CDR3. Germline CDR1 SGHVS, CDR2 FQNEAQ. The V gene end was trimmed by 4 bases and the J gene end by 0 bases; junction bases not matched to a gene: 11. The CDR3 loop is CASSSRGSGTGSYEQYF. The CDR3 bases are TGTGCCAGCAGCTCCCGGGGGTCCGGGACAGGCTCCTACGAGCAGTACTTC.

The chain combines TRBV18 with TRBJ2-2, with D possibly called TRBD1 or TRBD2 (5 bases each). In germline, CDR1 is KGHSH, CDR2 LQKENI. The CDR3 contains 17 residues. V was pared by 3 bases and J by 1 base, with 15 bases between. The CDR3 reads CASSPQVAGGNTGELFF. The CDR3 nucleotides read TGTGCCAGCTCACCCCAGGTGGCTGGGGGGAACACCGGGGAGCTGTTTTTT.

This clonotype has at least ten counts. This sequence joins TRBV14 and TRBJ2-4, with a tentative D call TRBD2 (5 bases). The ends were cut back, 4 bases at V and 8 bases at J, with 9 bases in the middle. The CDR3 runs 12 residues. Germline values: CDR1 SGHDN, CDR2 FVKESK. This CDR3 is CASSPLGDIQYF. The DNA for the CDR3 is TGTGCCAGCAGCCCCCTCGGGGACATTCAGTACTTC. The full variable domain, in which reference TRBV14 and TRBJ2-4 provide the parts outside the CDR3, is EAGVTQFPSHSVIEKGQTVTLRCDPISGHDNLYWYRRVMGKEIKFLLHFVKESKQDESGMPNNRFLAERTGGTYSTLKVQPAELEDSGVYFCASSPLGDIQYFGAGTRLSVL.

In this sample, this clonotype turned up many times. Sequence at one end of the junction differs from germline and may be a read error. The V and J genes are TRBV6-5 and TRBJ2-7, with a weak D call TRBD2 (5 bases). This CDR3 is built from 12 residues. CDR1 and CDR2 (germline): MNHEY, SVGAGI. CDR3 loop: CASSYGEGLPDF. The CDR3 nucleotides are TGTGCCAGCAGTTACGGGGAAGGACTCCCCGACTTC.

The chain links TRBV6-1 to TRBJ2-2, with unresolved D. Trimming cost V 6 bases and J 4 bases, with 9 bases left between them. This CDR3 has 13 amino acids. The germline V gene has CDR1 MNHNS and CDR2 SASEGT. The DNA of the CDR3 is TGTGCCAGCAGCCAGACCCTCACCGGGGAGCTGTTTTTT. This codes for CASSQTLTGELFF.

This clonotype was observed many times. The chain employs TRBV11-2 and TRBJ2-5, with unresolved D. CDR3 length: 13 amino acids. V was trimmed by 1 base and J by 1 base, leaving 4 bases between them. Germline V CDR1 and CDR2: SGHAT, FQNNGV. The DNA for the CDR3 is TGTGCCAGCAGCTTAGGTTTCCAAGAGACCCAGTACTTC. It yields the protein CASSLGFQETQYF.

This clonotype has only a few counts. The chain couples TRBV6-5 to TRBJ1-5, with D unresolved. Germline V gene lookup returns CDR1 MNHEY and CDR2 SVGAGI. V was shortened by 3 bases and J by 5 bases, with 11 bases between the two germline ends. This CDR3 spans 14 amino acids. DNA for the CDR3: TGTGCCAGCAGTTATTATCTTGGTGATCAGCCCCAGCATTTT. Protein sequence: CASSYYLGDQPQHF.

This clonotype was found many times. The V gene is TRBV2, the J gene TRBJ1-5; D perhaps matches TRBD1 (5 bases). The length of the CDR3 is 15 residues. V dropped 7 bases and J dropped 3 bases, with 16 bases sitting between them. The germline V gene has CDR1 SNHLY and CDR2 FYNNEI. CDR3 residues: CASMWQLGVNQPQHF. The CDR3 DNA reads as TGTGCCAGCATGTGGCAGTTGGGGGTCAATCAGCCCCAGCATTTT.

This clonotype occurred many times. This chain uses TRBV7-9 with TRBJ2-5; 7 bases fit TRBD1. Germline V lookup: CDR1 SEHNR, CDR2 FQNEAQ (reference sequence). The CDR3 loop spans 13 amino acids. Unmatched junction bases numbered 4, after V lost 4 bases and J lost 5 bases. Here the CDR3 DNA reads TGTGCCAGCAGCTGGGGGACAGCGGAGACCCAGTACTTC. Translated: CASSWGTAETQYF.

The sample holds many counts of this clonotype. The chain has TRBV12-3 or TRBV12-4 and TRBJ1-5; unclear D gene. CDR3 length equals 16 residues. V was cut by 1 base and J by 2 bases, with 12 bases left in between. Written as DNA, the CDR3 is TGTGCCAGCAGTTTAGAATGGGGTTTAGGCAATCAGCCCCAGCATTTT. This codes for CASSLEWGLGNQPQHF.

This clonotype was counted ten times or more. This rearrangement joins TRBV3-1 to TRBJ2-7; the D gene is possibly TRBD2 (6 bases). Trimming left V 1 base short and J 3 bases short, with 22 bases between. Germline CDR1 is LGHDT and CDR2 is YNNKEL (reference sequence). The CDR3 covers 18 residues. The CDR3 sequence is CASSQGQGRTVLNYEQYF. The CDR3 coding sequence is TGTGCCAGCAGCCAAGGACAAGGGAGGACTGTCCTGAACTACGAGCAGTACTTC.

This clonotype was detected ten times or more. The chain uses TRBV4-1 and TRBJ1-5, with 8 bases aligning to TRBD1. The ends lost 2 bases at V and 7 bases at J; junction bases unmatched: 13. Per germline, CDR1 MGHRA and CDR2 YSYEKL. The CDR3 length is 17 residues. This CDR3 is CASSQHHTTGGLQPQHF. CDR3 coding DNA: TGCGCCAGCAGCCAACACCATACTACAGGGGGACTCCAGCCCCAGCATTTT.

This clonotype was detected many times. This chain connects TRBV5-5 to TRBJ1-2; D unresolved. From germline, CDR1 is SGHKS and CDR2 YYEKEE (reference sequence). Trimming took off 1 base at V and 2 bases at J, with 9 bases between the two ends. The CDR3 consists of 14 residues. This chain's CDR3 is CASSLHTVNYGYTF. CDR3 DNA: TGTGCCAGCAGCTTGCATACAGTGAACTATGGCTACACCTTC.

This clonotype has a count of ten or more. CDR3 DNA sequence: TGTGCCAGTAGTACTGGTGGCACAGACAATCAGCCCCAGCATTTT. It codes for CASSTGGTDNQPQHF. This chain links TRBV19 with TRBJ1-5; no definite D call. From germline, CDR1 is LNHDA and CDR2 SQIVND (reference sequence). V was cut by 4 bases and J by 3 bases, with 13 bases left in between. This CDR3 spans 15 amino acids. Filled out from reference TRBV19 and TRBJ1-5, the complete variable domain reads DGGITQSPKYLFRKEGQNVTLSCEQNLNHDAMYWYRQDPGQGLRLIYYSQIVNDFQKGDIAEGYSVSREKKESFPLTVTSAQKNPTAFYLCASSTGGTDNQPQHFGDGTRLSIL.

This chain links TRBV4-1 with TRBJ2-6, with D possibly called TRBD1 or TRBD2 (5 bases each). The CDR3 has 18 amino acids. Germline CDR1 reads MGHRA; CDR2 reads YSYEKL. The V and J ends lost 6 bases and 0 bases respectively, with 18 bases between them. CDR3 nucleotide sequence: TGCGCCAGCAGTCTGGTATGGGACGCCAGCTCTGGGGCCAACGTCCTGACTTTC. Protein: CASSLVWDASSGANVLTF.

This clonotype was detected ten times or more. The DNA of the CDR3 is TGTGCCAGCAGTGAACTTCACGCGAACACCGGGGAGCTGTTTTTT. Encoded protein: CASSELHANTGELFF. This chain joins TRBV25-1 and TRBJ2-2; D gene ambiguous. The CDR3 has 15 amino acids. Trimming removed 2 bases at V and 0 bases at J, with 7 bases between. CDR1 and CDR2 from the germline V gene are MGHDK and SYGVNS.

Concerning this clonotype itself: Lacking the conserved final phenylalanine or tryptophan, this CDR3 likely reflects a read error. This chain joins TRBV20-1 and TRBJ2-7; D call uncertain. This CDR3 comprises 15 residues. The germline V and J ends were trimmed by 3 bases and 2 bases, with 17 bases remaining between them. Germline CDR1 is DFQATT and CDR2 is SNEGSKA (reference sequence). The chain's CDR3 is CSASPTTGTTYEQYL. The CDR3 nucleotides are TGCAGTGCTAGCCCAACCACGGGCACGACCTACGAGCAGTACCTC.

This chain connects TRBV6-5 to TRBJ2-5; the match to TRBD2 covers 8 bases. CDR1 and CDR2 (germline): MNHEY, SVGAGI. V lost 2 bases, J lost 5 bases, and 7 bases stayed unmatched. This CDR3 is built from 15 residues. The CDR3, as DNA: TGTGCCAGCAGTTACGCCCCGGGGGGGACCGAGACCCAGTACTTC. As protein: CASSYAPGGTETQYF.

V gene TRBV27 combines with J gene TRBJ2-7; 8 positions agree with TRBD1. J gave up 7 bases and V 5 bases, and 7 bases lay outside the gene matches. This CDR3 contains 13 residues. Germline assignment: CDR1 MNHEY and CDR2 SMNVEV (reference sequence). CDR3 residues: CASSTQGANEQYF. The DNA for the CDR3 is TGTGCCAGCAGTACCCAGGGGGCAAATGAGCAGTACTTC.

This clonotype was detected ten times or more. The rearrangement joins TRBV2 to TRBJ1-1; the D is unclear. This CDR3 contains 12 residues. Germline lookup yields CDR1 SNHLY and CDR2 FYNNEI. Deletions cut 3 bases from V and 7 bases from J, with 9 bases between. The CDR3 reads CASSEGPIEAFF. CDR3 DNA: TGTGCCAGCAGTGAGGGCCCGATTGAAGCTTTCTTT.

This clonotype was seen many times. The rearrangement joins TRBV20-1 to TRBJ1-1; 8 bases are shared with TRBD1. This CDR3 spans 14 amino acids. J gave up 7 bases and V 1 base, and 8 bases lay outside the gene matches. From germline, CDR1 is DFQATT and CDR2 SNEGSKA (reference sequence). DNA of the CDR3: TGCAGTGCTAGAGCTCCAACAGGGGGGGATGAAGCTTTCTTT. Translation gives CSARAPTGGDEAFF.

This clonotype was detected a few times. The V and J genes are TRBV19 and TRBJ1-3; D remains unclear. V lost 4 bases and J 0 bases, leaving 10 bases between the germline ends. The CDR3 is made up of 15 amino acids. CDR1 is LNHDA, CDR2 SQIVND, per germline (reference sequence). CDR3 bases: TGTGCCAGTAGTACCGGCGAGAGCTCTGGAAACACCATATATTTT. This gives the protein CASSTGESSGNTIYF.